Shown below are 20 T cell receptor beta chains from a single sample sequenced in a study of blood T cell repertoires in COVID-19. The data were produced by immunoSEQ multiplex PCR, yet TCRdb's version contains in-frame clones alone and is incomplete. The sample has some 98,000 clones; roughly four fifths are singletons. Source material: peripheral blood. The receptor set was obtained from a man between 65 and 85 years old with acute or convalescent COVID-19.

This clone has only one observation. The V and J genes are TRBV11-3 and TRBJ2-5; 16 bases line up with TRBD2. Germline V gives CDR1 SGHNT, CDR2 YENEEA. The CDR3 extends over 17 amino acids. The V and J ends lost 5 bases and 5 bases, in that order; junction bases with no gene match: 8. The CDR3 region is CASSIGTSGGAVETQYF. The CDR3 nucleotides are TGTGCCAGCAGCATCGGGACTAGCGGGGGGGCCGTGGAGACCCAGTACTTC.

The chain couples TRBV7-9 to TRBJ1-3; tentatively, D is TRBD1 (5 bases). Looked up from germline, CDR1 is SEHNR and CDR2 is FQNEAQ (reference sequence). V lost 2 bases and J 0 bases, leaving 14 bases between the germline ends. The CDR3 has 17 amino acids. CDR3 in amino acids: CASSLPSRTLSGNTIYF. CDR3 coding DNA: TGTGCCAGCAGCTTACCTTCCCGGACACTCTCTGGAAACACCATATATTTT.

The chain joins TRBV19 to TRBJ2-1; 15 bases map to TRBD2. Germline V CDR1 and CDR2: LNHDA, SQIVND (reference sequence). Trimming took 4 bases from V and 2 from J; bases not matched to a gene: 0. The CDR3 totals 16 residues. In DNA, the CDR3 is TGTGCCAGTAGTAGGACTAGCGGGAGGGCCTACAATGAGCAGTTCTTC. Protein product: CASSRTSGRAYNEQFF. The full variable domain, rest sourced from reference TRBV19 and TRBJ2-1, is DGGITQSPKYLFRKEGQNVTLSCEQNLNHDAMYWYRQDPGQGLRLIYYSQIVNDFQKGDIAEGYSVSREKKESFPLTVTSAQKNPTAFYLCASSRTSGRAYNEQFFGPGTRLTVL.

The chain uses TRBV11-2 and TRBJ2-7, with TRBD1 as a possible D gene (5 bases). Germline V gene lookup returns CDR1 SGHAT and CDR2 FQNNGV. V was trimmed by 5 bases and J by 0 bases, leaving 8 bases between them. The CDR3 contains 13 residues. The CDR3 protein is CASSKQVSYEQYF. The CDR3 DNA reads TGTGCCAGCAGCAAACAGGTCTCCTACGAGCAGTACTTC. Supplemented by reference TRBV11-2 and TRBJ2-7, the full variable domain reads EAGVAQSPRYKIIEKRQSVAFWCNPISGHATLYWYQQILGQGPKLLIQFQNNGVVDDSQLPKDRFSAERLKGVDSTLKIQPAKLEDSAVYLCASSKQVSYEQYFGPGTRLTVT.

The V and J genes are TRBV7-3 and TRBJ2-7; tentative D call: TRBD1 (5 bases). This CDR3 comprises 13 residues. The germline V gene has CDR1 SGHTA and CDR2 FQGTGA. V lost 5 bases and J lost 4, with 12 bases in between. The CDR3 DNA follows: TGTGCCAGCAGCCCCGGACACTCTTACGAGCAGTACTTC. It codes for CASSPGHSYEQYF.

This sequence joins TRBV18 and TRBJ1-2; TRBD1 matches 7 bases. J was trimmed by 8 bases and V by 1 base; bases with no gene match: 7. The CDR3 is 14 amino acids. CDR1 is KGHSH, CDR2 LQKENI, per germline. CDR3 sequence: CASSPLDRAQGYTF. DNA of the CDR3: TGTGCCAGCTCACCACTAGACAGGGCACAGGGCTACACCTTC.

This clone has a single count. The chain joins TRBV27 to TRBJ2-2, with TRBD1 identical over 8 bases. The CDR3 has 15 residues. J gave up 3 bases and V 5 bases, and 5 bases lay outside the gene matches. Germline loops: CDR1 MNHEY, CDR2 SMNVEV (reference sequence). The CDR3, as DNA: TGTGCCAGCAGTATCAGGGGGCAAGACACCGGGGAGCTGTTTTTT. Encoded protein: CASSIRGQDTGELFF.

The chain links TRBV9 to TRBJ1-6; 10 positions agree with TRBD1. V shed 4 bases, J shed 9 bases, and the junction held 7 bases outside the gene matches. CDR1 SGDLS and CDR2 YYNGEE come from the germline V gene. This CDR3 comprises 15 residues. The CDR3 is CASSPQGDRGSPLHF. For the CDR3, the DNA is TGTGCCAGCAGCCCGCAAGGGGACAGGGGTTCACCCCTCCACTTT.

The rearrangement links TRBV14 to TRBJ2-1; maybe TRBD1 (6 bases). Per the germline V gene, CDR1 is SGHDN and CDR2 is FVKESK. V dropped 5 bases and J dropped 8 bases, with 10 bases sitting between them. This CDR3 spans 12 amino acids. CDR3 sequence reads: CASSTQGYEQFF. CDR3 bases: TGTGCCAGCAGCACCCAGGGGTATGAGCAGTTCTTC. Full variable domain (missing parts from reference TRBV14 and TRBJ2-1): EAGVTQFPSHSVIEKGQTVTLRCDPISGHDNLYWYRRVMGKEIKFLLHFVKESKQDESGMPNNRFLAERTGGTYSTLKVQPAELEDSGVYFCASSTQGYEQFFGPGTRLTVL.

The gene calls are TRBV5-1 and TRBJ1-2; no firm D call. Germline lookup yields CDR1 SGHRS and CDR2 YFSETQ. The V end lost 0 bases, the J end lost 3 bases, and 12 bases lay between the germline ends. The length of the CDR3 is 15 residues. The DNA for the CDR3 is TGCGCCAGCAGCTTGGGGAGGGTTGGAGACTATGGCTACACCTTC. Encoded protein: CASSLGRVGDYGYTF.

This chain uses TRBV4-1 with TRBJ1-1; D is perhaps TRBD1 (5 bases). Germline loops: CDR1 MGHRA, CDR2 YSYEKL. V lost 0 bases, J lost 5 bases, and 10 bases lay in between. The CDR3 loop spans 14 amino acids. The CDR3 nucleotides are TGCGCCAGCAGCCAAGAGGGTAGGGGAACTGAAGCTTTCTTT. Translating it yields CASSQEGRGTEAFF.

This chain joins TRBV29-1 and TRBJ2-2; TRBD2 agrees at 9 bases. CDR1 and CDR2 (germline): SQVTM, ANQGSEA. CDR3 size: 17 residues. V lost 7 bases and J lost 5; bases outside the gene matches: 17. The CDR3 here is CSARVGWRGGSTGELFF. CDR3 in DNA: TGCAGCGCCCGAGTAGGGTGGCGGGGGGGAAGTACCGGGGAGCTGTTTTTT.

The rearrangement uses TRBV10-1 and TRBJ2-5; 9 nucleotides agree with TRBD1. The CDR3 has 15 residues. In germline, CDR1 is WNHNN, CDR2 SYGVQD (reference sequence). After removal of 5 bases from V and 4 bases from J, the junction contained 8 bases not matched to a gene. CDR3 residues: CASSQGQGVSETQYF. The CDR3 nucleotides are TGCGCCAGCAGTCAGGGACAGGGAGTCTCAGAGACCCAGTACTTC.

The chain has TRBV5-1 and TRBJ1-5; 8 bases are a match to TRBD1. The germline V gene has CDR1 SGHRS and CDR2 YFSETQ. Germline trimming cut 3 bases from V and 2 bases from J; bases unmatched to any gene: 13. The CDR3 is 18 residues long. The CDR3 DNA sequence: TGCGCCAGCAGCTGGGGTGGACAGGGACCGGGTGGCAATCAGCCCCAGCATTTT. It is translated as CASSWGGQGPGGNQPQHF. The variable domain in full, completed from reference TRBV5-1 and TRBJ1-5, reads KAGVTQTPRYLIKTRGQQVTLSCSPISGHRSVSWYQQTPGQGLQFLFEYFSETQRNKGNFPGRFSGRQFSNSRSEMNVSTLELGDSALYLCASSWGGQGPGGNQPQHFGDGTRLSIL.

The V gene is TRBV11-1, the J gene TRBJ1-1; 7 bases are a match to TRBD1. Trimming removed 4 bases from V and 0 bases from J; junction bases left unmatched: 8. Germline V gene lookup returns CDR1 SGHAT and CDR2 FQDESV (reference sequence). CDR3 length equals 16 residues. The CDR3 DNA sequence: TGTGCCAGCAGCTATAATGGGGACAGCCTGAACACTGAAGCTTTCTTT. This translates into CASSYNGDSLNTEAFF.

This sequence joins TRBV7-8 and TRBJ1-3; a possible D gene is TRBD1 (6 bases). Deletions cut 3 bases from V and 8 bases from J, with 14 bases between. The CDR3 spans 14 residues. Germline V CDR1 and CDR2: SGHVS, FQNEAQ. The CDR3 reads CASSLRGQGDTIYF. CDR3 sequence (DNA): TGTGCCAGCAGCTTGCGGGGGCAGGGAGACACCATATATTTT.

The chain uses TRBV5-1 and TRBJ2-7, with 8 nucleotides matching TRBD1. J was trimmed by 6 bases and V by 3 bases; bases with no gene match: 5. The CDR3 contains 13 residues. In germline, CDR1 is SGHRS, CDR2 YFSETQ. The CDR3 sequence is CASSSGDRGEQYF. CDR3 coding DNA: TGCGCCAGCAGCTCGGGAGACAGGGGCGAGCAGTACTTC.

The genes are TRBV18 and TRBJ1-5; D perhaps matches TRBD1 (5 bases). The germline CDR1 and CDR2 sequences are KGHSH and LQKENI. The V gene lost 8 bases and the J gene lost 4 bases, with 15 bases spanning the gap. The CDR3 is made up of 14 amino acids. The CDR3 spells CASHVTGGNQPQHF. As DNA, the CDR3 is TGTGCCAGCCACGTTACCGGGGGAAATCAGCCCCAGCATTTT.

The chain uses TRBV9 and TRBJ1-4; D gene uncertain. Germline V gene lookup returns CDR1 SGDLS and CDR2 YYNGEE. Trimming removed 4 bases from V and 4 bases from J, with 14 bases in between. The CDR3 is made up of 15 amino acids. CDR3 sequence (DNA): TGTGCCAGCAGCCCCAAGGGAGGGAATAATGAAAAACTGTTTTTT. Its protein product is CASSPKGGNNEKLFF.

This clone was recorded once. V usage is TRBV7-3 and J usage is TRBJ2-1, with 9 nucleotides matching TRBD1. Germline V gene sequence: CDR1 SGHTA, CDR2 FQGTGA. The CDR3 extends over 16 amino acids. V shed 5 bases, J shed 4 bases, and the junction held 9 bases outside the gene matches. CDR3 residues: CASSPRGQGSYNEQFF. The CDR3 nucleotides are TGTGCCAGCAGCCCCCGGGGACAGGGAAGTTACAATGAGCAGTTCTTC. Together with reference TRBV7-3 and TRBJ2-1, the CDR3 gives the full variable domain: GAGVSQTPSNKVTEKGKYVELRCDPISGHTALYWYRQSLGQGPEFLIYFQGTGAADDSGLPNDRFFAVRPEGSVSTLKIQRTERGDSAVYLCASSPRGQGSYNEQFFGPGTRLTVL.